The clone carrying this T cell receptor (beta chain) appeared once. As yet, its antigen is unknown. The data stem from a study of graft-versus-host responses after intestinal transplantation. Study-level results: GvH clone levels peaked in circulation, and this peak was associated with early post-transplant HvG declines.

Data came from immunoSEQ multiplex PCR; TCRdb stores just in-frame clones and leaves some out. The sample includes tens of thousands of clones, approximately 91% of them seen just once. The sequenced sample was unstimulated CD4+ T cells sorted from spleen or lymph node cells, obtained before intestinal transplant. The receptor was isolated from a human donor who received an intestinal transplant.

As DNA, the CDR3 is TGTGCCAGCTCACCCCTCGGACAGGGGGCACAGGAGCAGTTCTTC. Its translation is CASSPLGQGAQEQFF. This rearrangement joins TRBV18 to TRBJ2-1, with 11 bases identical to TRBD1. Germline CDR1 is KGHSH and CDR2 is LQKENI. The CDR3 runs 15 residues. Trimming removed 3 bases from V and 10 bases from J; junction bases left unmatched: 8.